This TCR beta chain was obtained from a study of regulatory T cells in long-lasting Graves disease (dated by TCRdb to about 2021). About the study as a whole: Patients with newly diagnosed Graves' disease had been on antithyroid drugs for under 3 months. Persistent Graves' disease patients were compared with newly diagnosed Graves' disease patients by peripheral blood TCR sequencing and RNA sequencing. The study was registered as a clinical trial and conducted in China. TCR sequencing covered about 13 persistent and roughly 20 newly diagnosed Graves' disease patients, around 35 samples in total. Study-level results and caveats: Sequencing and analysis were limited to the TCR beta chain. Persistent patients shared more public clonotypes among themselves (around 2,700) than newly diagnosed patients did (about 900). Only peripheral blood was studied, because thyroid tissue, the primary lesion, was inaccessible. Persistent disease showed preferential use of TRBV28, TRBJ1-2 and TRBJ2-5, whereas newly diagnosed disease favored TRBV20-1 and TRBJ2-1. Lower TCR Shannon entropy and fewer highly expanded clones were observed in persistent Graves' disease patients than in newly diagnosed patients, which suggested clonal expansion. The authors acknowledged the small sample size as a limitation that may reduce accuracy.

This clonotype has at least ten counts. Its antigen remains unidentified. The record has no base qualities; no much larger clone is one base away. The time point label corresponds to: newly diagnosed GD, antithyroid drugs for less than 3 months. RNA was extracted from PBMCs in TRIzol for both TCR sequencing and RNA sequencing. The diagnosis of Graves' disease was made according to American Thyroid Association guidelines. Recruitment of patients was carried out at an endocrinology department in Xi'an, China. Each patient gave about 8.1 milliliters of peripheral blood, collected in an EDTA anticoagulant tube. Ficoll Paque Plus density gradient separation was used to isolate PBMCs, and no further T cell sorting was done. An Agilent 2100 Bioanalyzer and agarose gel were used to check RNA quality, and a NanoDrop 2000 was used to measure RNA concentration. Library generation was performed with multiplex PCR. The listed sequencing device is Illumina HiSeq 4000. iRepertoire HTBI primers and Arm-PCR amplification of CDR3 regions were used to construct TCR beta libraries. Before sequencing, the PCR products underwent gel purification. Concerning the study's data processing: Gene usage analysis of CDR3 amino acid clonotypes used the 55 to 80 TRBV and about 15 TRBJ segments found across samples. COPE and FqMerger were used to merge the filtered high-quality paired reads into contigs. BLAST was used to align contigs to the IMGT TRBV, TRBD and TRBJ reference genes, and CDR3 was defined following IMGT. Any clonotype with a frequency above 0.1% was classified as a highly expanded clone. Shannon entropy was used to measure repertoire diversity, and the Gini coefficient was used to measure V-J evenness. Clonotypes shared by more than one individual were considered public. TCRdb's own reprocessing of the public reads used fastp at Q25 and MiXCR and kept productive beta chains. When rows share a CDR3 protein, they turn into one entry using the most common DNA and genes. TCRdb, not the original authors, processed these V and J calls. Present in this sample are 540,000 or so distinct CDR3 sequences, about 13% of which were seen just once. The ten largest clones capture 8% to 10% of the sample.

Germline trimming amounts to 4 bases on V and 5 bases on J, with 10 as the count of junction bases outside the gene matches. The germline V gene specifies SGHRS as CDR1 and YFSETQ as CDR2. The CDR3 sequence holds 15 residues, the cysteine and phenylalanine included. Here the CDR3 DNA is all that survives: 45 bases in frame from base 1. These data also featured in a second study, about T cells in Graves' hyperthyroidism and ophthalmopathy. Reported in the second study: Stable Graves' hyperthyroidism was defined as the absence of progression to ophthalmopathy over 18 months of follow-up. Hyperthyroidism patients were aged 18 to 65 years and newly diagnosed, with disease duration of less than 2 months. The study excluded patients with uncontrolled infections, other autoimmune diseases, pregnancy or lactation. Diagnoses were established on the basis of clinical symptoms, serum thyroxine and TRAb, thyroid ultrasound, and orbital computed tomography. A first-round RT-PCR of the TCR CDR3 used the HTBI primer set with the Qiagen OneStep RT-PCR kit. Most expanded thyroid clonotypes (frequency above 0.001) were also found in blood, which suggests that blood repertoires may mirror thyroid immune responses. A model built on a 13 V-J signature distinguished ophthalmopathy from stable hyperthyroidism, reaching roughly 88% sensitivity and 81.08% specificity in cross-validation and 80%/75% in testing. In validation, progression to ophthalmopathy was predicted by the model with 65% to 71% sensitivity and 72% to 85% specificity, a median of around 6.5 months before onset. To identify TCR V-J signatures that set the groups apart, the researchers used a discovery cohort of roughly 100 patients, made up of fewer than 50 with Graves' ophthalmopathy and about 59 with stable Graves' hyperthyroidism. Prospective prediction of ophthalmopathy was tested in an independent validation cohort consisting of 18 to 20 hyperthyroidism patients and around 17 patients who later progressed to ophthalmopathy. The 75 to 100 discovery patients were randomly divided into training and test sets at a 7:3 ratio. In addition, the study compared T-cell repertoires in thyroid tissue and in blood from five or six Graves' hyperthyroidism patients. After sampling, hyperthyroidism patients received methimazole starting at 30 mg daily, and ophthalmopathy patients received high-dose intravenous methylprednisolone. Libraries were constructed in a second round of multiplex PCR, after which size selection and purification were carried out. The libraries were sequenced on an Illumina HiSeq2000 using paired-end 100 bp reads. SOAPnuke was used to process the raw data, removing reads that contained adapters or uncalled bases, had a mean Phred below 15, or lacked an exact match to the constant primer or identifier. High-quality paired reads were merged using COPE v1.2.5, and each unique nucleotide sequence was defined as a clonotype. MiTCR v1.1 was used to align clonotypes to the IMGT TRBV, TRBD and TRBJ reference segments. The analysis was restricted to V-J combinations with a frequency above 0.0001, which together covered about 99% of the repertoires. The TCS score was defined as the ratio of F50 (clonal expansion) to E x V (chaos), calculated using BLOSUM62-based TCRdist between CDR3 peptides within each V-J. Welch's t-statistics and random forest reduced roughly 500 V-J features to roughly 13, which were used in a naive Bayes classifier (R e1071). No statistical method was used to set the sample size in advance, and investigators knew the group allocation. The paper reports TCR Vbeta CDR3 sequencing of some 140 peripheral blood samples: under 45 ophthalmopathy, under 80 hyperthyroidism and approximately 17 progressor patients.

This receptor was taken from a man aged 30 to 39 with Graves disease. Donor details come from another sample of the same person, matched by shared clones. Sample: peripheral blood mononuclear cells (PBMCs), taken at new diagnosis, from a patient treated with antithyroid drugs. Recombination joined TRBV5-1 with TRBJ1-1, and 8 junctional nucleotides match TRBD1. The nucleotide sequence reads TGCGCCAGCAGCCCGGCGACAGGGGTCGGGACTGAAGCTTTCTTT. Its coded protein is CASSPATGVGTEAFF.